The 19 T cell receptor beta chains presented below share a single source sample, sequenced in a study of blood T cell repertoires in COVID-19. Sequencing used immunoSEQ multiplex PCR; TCRdb keeps in-frame clones, though not all of them. This sample carries 170,000 or so clones, 75% to 90% of them seen once, and the ten largest clones take 6.2%. The sequencing sample was made of PBMCs or T cells enriched from blood (not recorded which). The receptor source for this set is a man in his forties who had recovered from COVID-19.

This clone was observed many times. The chain joins TRBV2 to TRBJ1-5; possible D gene TRBD1, 5 bases. CDR3 length: 14 residues. Per the germline V gene, CDR1 is SNHLY and CDR2 is FYNNEI. Trimming shortened V by 6 bases and J by 2 bases, and 11 bases separated the two germline ends. CDR3 nucleotide sequence: TGTGCCAGCAGCGCGGGGGGGGGCAATCAGCCCCAGCATTTT. Translated: CASSAGGGNQPQHF.

DNA of the CDR3: TGTGCCAGTAGTAAGGGGACTAGCGGGGGGGCAAGGAATGAGCAGTTCTTC. Translation: CASSKGTSGGARNEQFF. The gene calls are TRBV19 and TRBJ2-1; 16 bases fit TRBD2. V shed 4 bases and J 7 bases; nucleotides not matched to a gene: 7. The CDR3 runs 17 residues. Germline V gives CDR1 LNHDA, CDR2 SQIVND (reference sequence).

Remarks on this clone: The junction shows a germline mismatch at one end, possibly a read error. The chain uses TRBV9 and TRBJ1-1; D is possibly TRBD1 (5 bases). Looked up from germline, CDR1 is SGDLS and CDR2 is YYNGEE. This CDR3 region has 9 residues. This chain's CDR3 is CASSPDGGW. The DNA for the CDR3 is TGTGCCAGCAGCCCCGACGGGGGTTGG. The entire variable domain, with the rest obtained from reference TRBV9 and TRBJ1-1, is as follows: DSGVTQTPKHLITATGQRVTLRCSPRSGDLSVYWYQQSLDQGLQFLIQYYNGEERAKGNILERFSAQQFPDLHSELNLSSLELGDSALYFCASSPDGGWGQGTRLTVV.

The chain combines TRBV19 with TRBJ1-5, with 7 bases aligning to TRBD1. The germline gives CDR1 LNHDA, CDR2 SQIVND (reference sequence). The CDR3 has 18 amino acids. Trimming took 3 bases from V and 2 from J; bases not matched to a gene: 13. The CDR3 reads CASSMLIGRGIGNQPQHF. The CDR3 bases are TGTGCCAGTAGTATGCTGATCGGCAGGGGGATTGGCAATCAGCCCCAGCATTTT.

The CDR3 DNA reads as TGTGCCAGCAGCGTAAAAATAGGGGCGAACACCGGGGAGCTGTTTTTT. As protein: CASSVKIGANTGELFF. The chain joins TRBV9 to TRBJ2-2, with D maybe TRBD1 (5 bases). The germline V and J ends were trimmed by 1 base and 0 bases, with 10 bases remaining between them. The CDR3 is 16 amino acids. Germline loops: CDR1 SGDLS, CDR2 YYNGEE.

This chain uses TRBV6-5 with TRBJ1-6, with TRBD1 matching over 8 bases. The V gene's germline CDR1 is MNHEY and CDR2 SVGAGI. V lost 0 bases and J lost 5; bases outside the gene matches: 0. This CDR3 has 15 amino acids. In nucleotides, the CDR3 is TGTGCCAGCAGTTACTCGACAGGGGATAATTCACCCCTCCACTTT. This sequence encodes CASSYSTGDNSPLHF.

V and J are TRBV20-1 and TRBJ2-3, with 9 bases identical to TRBD1. Germline V CDR1 and CDR2: DFQATT, SNEGSKA (reference sequence). The CDR3 is made up of 15 amino acids. The trim removed 3 bases at V and 3 bases at J, leaving 7 bases unmatched. This CDR3 reads CSASAGTGITDTQYF. CDR3 nucleotides: TGCAGTGCTAGTGCCGGGACAGGGATAACAGATACGCAGTATTTT.

V gene TRBV19 combines with J gene TRBJ1-4; tentatively, D is TRBD1 (6 bases). The V gene's germline CDR1 is LNHDA and CDR2 SQIVND (reference sequence). V shed 3 bases and J shed 4 bases, with 12 bases lying between them. The CDR3 consists of 15 residues. CDR3 nucleotide sequence: TGTGCCAGTAGTATTCCGACAGGCGTTAATGAAAAACTGTTTTTT. The encoded protein is CASSIPTGVNEKLFF.

The chain couples TRBV19 to TRBJ2-2, with TRBD1 as a possible D gene (5 bases). V was trimmed by 6 bases and J by 4 bases, leaving 9 bases between them. This CDR3 has 13 residues. Looked up from germline, CDR1 is LNHDA and CDR2 is SQIVND (reference sequence). The CDR3 region is CASRKGPTGELFF. Here the CDR3 DNA reads TGTGCCAGTAGAAAGGGGCCCACCGGGGAGCTGTTTTTT.

The chain couples TRBV7-9 to TRBJ2-5, with D maybe TRBD2 (5 bases). Germline V gene data show CDR1 as SEHNR and CDR2 as FQNEAQ (reference sequence). The CDR3 is 12 amino acids. The V end lost 3 bases, the J end lost 4 bases, and 6 bases lay between the germline ends. The CDR3 region is CASSFEGETQYF. CDR3 sequence (DNA): TGTGCCAGCAGCTTTGAGGGAGAGACCCAGTACTTC. Complete variable domain (other parts from reference TRBV7-9 and TRBJ2-5): DTGVSQNPRHKITKRGQNVTFRCDPISEHNRLYWYRQTLGQGPEFLTYFQNEAQLEKSRLLSDRFSAERPKGSFSTLEIQRTEQGDSAMYLCASSFEGETQYFGPGTRLLVL.

The chain combines TRBV9 with TRBJ1-3; tentative D call: TRBD1 (5 bases). CDR3 length: 14 amino acids. The germline V gene encodes CDR1 SGDLS and CDR2 YYNGEE. V lost 0 bases, J lost 8 bases, and 12 bases lay in between. The CDR3 sequence is CASSVEGQGDTIYF. The CDR3 DNA sequence: TGTGCCAGCAGCGTAGAGGGGCAGGGTGACACCATATATTTT.

Points on this clone: The sample holds other DNA sequences that translate to the same CDR3. This chain links TRBV19 with TRBJ2-7; TRBD1 aligns across 9 bases. Unmatched junction bases numbered 0, after V lost 1 base and J lost 2 bases. The CDR3 covers 14 residues. Germline CDR1 reads LNHDA; CDR2 reads SQIVND (reference sequence). DNA for the CDR3: TGTGCCAGTAGTATAGGACAGGGGGCCTACGAGCAGTACTTC. Translated: CASSIGQGAYEQYF.

The gene calls are TRBV3-1 (or the pseudogene TRBV3-2) and TRBJ2-1; D unresolved. The V end lost 2 bases, the J end lost 8 bases, and 4 bases lay between the germline ends. CDR3 length: 11 amino acids. CDR1 and CDR2 from the germline V gene are LGHDT and YNNKEL (reference sequence). The CDR3: CASSQIDEQFF. DNA of the CDR3: TGTGCCAGCAGCCAAATAGATGAGCAGTTCTTC.

This sequence joins TRBV7-3 and TRBJ2-1, with D tentatively TRBD2 (7 bases). Germline CDR1 SGHTA, CDR2 FQGTGA. The CDR3 loop spans 17 amino acids. The V end was cut by 1 base, the J end by 9 bases, with 22 bases between. CDR3 nucleotides: TGTGCCAGCAGCTTAATCTCAGGCGGGGGCGGTAAGGGTGAGCAGTTCTTC. Protein sequence: CASSLISGGGGKGEQFF.

V is TRBV6-5 and J is TRBJ1-1; perhaps TRBD1 as D (6 bases). CDR3 length: 13 amino acids. Germline V gene data show CDR1 as MNHEY and CDR2 as SVGAGI. V was clipped by 7 bases and J by 1 base, with 10 bases between them. The CDR3 DNA reads as TGTGCCAGCAAGTTACAGGGGAACACTGAAGCTTTCTTT. Its translation is CASKLQGNTEAFF.

The V call is TRBV7-8, the J call TRBJ1-5; perhaps TRBD1 as D (6 bases). CDR1 is SGHVS, CDR2 FQNEAQ, per germline. The CDR3 extends over 15 amino acids. V lost 5 bases to trimming and J lost 7 bases, with 18 bases between them. Here the CDR3 reads CASSRAGAVLQPQHF. CDR3 DNA: TGTGCCAGCAGCCGCGCGGGGGCAGTTCTCCAGCCCCAGCATTTT.

The chain joins TRBV11-3 to TRBJ2-5, with 9 bases lining up with TRBD2. Germline trimming cut 1 base from V and 5 bases from J; bases unmatched to any gene: 8. The CDR3 spans 16 residues. Germline CDR1 SGHNT, CDR2 YENEEA. The CDR3 sequence is CASSLVGGGAGETQYF. CDR3 bases: TGTGCCAGCAGCTTAGTCGGCGGGGGGGCCGGGGAGACCCAGTACTTC.

J is TRBJ2-7 and V is TRBV28; TRBD2 matches at 7 bases. The V and J ends lost 6 bases and 4 bases, in that order; junction bases with no gene match: 18. The CDR3 has 17 amino acids. From germline, CDR1 is MDHEN and CDR2 SYDVKM. The CDR3 DNA reads as TGTGCCAGCAGCTCCCCGGGACTAACCACGGGTCCGTACGAGCAGTACTTC. This gives the protein CASSSPGLTTGPYEQYF.

The rearrangement links TRBV5-6 to TRBJ2-7, with 11 bases aligning to TRBD1. The CDR3 length is 13 residues. The V and J ends lost 4 bases and 6 bases, in that order; junction bases with no gene match: 3. Looked up from germline, CDR1 is SGHDT and CDR2 is YYEEEE. CDR3 in DNA: TGTGCCAGCAGCCGGGACAGGGGGGGCGAGCAGTACTTC. The encoded protein is CASSRDRGGEQYF.